This is a list of T cell receptor beta chains from one sample in a study of STAT5B mutations in CD4+ large granular lymphocyte leukemia. Sequencing was performed with immunoSEQ multiplex PCR; in TCRdb, only in-frame clones are kept and a portion is missing. The sample consists of some 40,000 clones, 65% to 90% of them appearing once. The specimen sequenced was CD4+ T cells from blood buffy coats. The origin of the receptors is a human donor in good health. CDR3s include the opening cysteine and the closing phenylalanine or tryptophan. Fields, in order: D gene, clone size, V gene, J gene, CDR3 protein, CDR3 DNA. D genes are given only for firm matches. For some rows the clone size is stated as once, few or many, or as a class when expanded; others skip it.

d_gene: TRBD2; abundance: NA; v_gene: TRBV5-1; j_gene: TRBJ2-7; CDR3aa: CASNLAGGPNEQYF; CDR3nt: TGCGCCAGCAATCTAGCGGGAGGGCCCAACGAGCAGTACTTC
d_gene: NA; abundance: few; v_gene: TRBV5-1; j_gene: TRBJ2-2; CDR3aa: CASTPRPTGELFF; CDR3nt: TGCGCCAGCACCCCTCGGCCCACCGGGGAGCTGTTTTTT
d_gene: NA; abundance: NA; v_gene: TRBV5-8; j_gene: TRBJ2-5; CDR3aa: CASSLKETQYF; CDR3nt: TGTGCCAGCAGCTTGAAAGAGACCCAGTACTTC
d_gene: NA; abundance: NA; v_gene: TRBV7-2; j_gene: TRBJ1-1; CDR3aa: CASSLEARGIAEAFF; CDR3nt: TGTGCCAGCAGCTTAGAAGCCCGGGGTATCGCTGAAGCTTTCTTT
d_gene: TRBD1; abundance: NA; v_gene: TRBV20-1; j_gene: TRBJ1-5; CDR3aa: CSARQGDPENF; CDR3nt: TGCAGTGCACGACAGGGGGATCCCGAGAATTTT
d_gene: TRBD2; abundance: once; v_gene: TRBV7-9; j_gene: TRBJ2-2; CDR3aa: CASSVGLAANTGELFF; CDR3nt: TGTGCCAGCAGCGTGGGACTAGCGGCCAACACCGGGGAGCTGTTTTTT
d_gene: NA; abundance: NA; v_gene: TRBV27; j_gene: TRBJ1-2; CDR3aa: CASRETEVYGYTF; CDR3nt: TGTGCCAGCCGAGAGACCGAGGTCTATGGCTACACCTTC
d_gene: NA; abundance: NA; v_gene: TRBV10-3; j_gene: TRBJ2-2; CDR3aa: CAISSDSANTGELFF; CDR3nt: TGTGCCATCAGCTCAGATTCCGCGAACACCGGGGAGCTGTTTTTT
d_gene: NA; abundance: NA; v_gene: TRBV2; j_gene: TRBJ1-4; CDR3aa: CASSSLSTNEKLFF; CDR3nt: TGTGCCAGCAGCTCGCTCTCAACTAATGAAAAACTGTTTTTT
d_gene: TRBD2; abundance: NA; v_gene: TRBV5-1; j_gene: TRBJ2-7; CDR3aa: CASSSGLAGSYEQYF; CDR3nt: TGCGCCAGCAGCTCGGGACTAGCGGGAAGTTACGAGCAGTACTTC
d_gene: TRBD1; abundance: NA; v_gene: TRBV30; j_gene: TRBJ2-1; CDR3aa: CAWSARDSIHNEQFF; CDR3nt: TGTGCCTGGAGCGCCCGGGACAGTATCCACAATGAGCAGTTCTTC
d_gene: TRBD1; abundance: NA; v_gene: TRBV19; j_gene: TRBJ1-1; CDR3aa: CASSIGTGTMNTEAFF; CDR3nt: TGTGCCAGTAGTATCGGGACAGGGACCATGAACACTGAAGCTTTCTTT